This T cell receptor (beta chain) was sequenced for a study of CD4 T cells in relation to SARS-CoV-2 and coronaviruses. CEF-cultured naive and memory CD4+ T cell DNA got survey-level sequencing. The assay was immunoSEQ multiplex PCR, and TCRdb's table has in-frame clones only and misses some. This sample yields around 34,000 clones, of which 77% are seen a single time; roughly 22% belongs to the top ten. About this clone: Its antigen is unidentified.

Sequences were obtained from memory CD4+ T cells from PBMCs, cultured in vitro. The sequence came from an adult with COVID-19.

The CDR3 protein is CASSIGPTSGRGAYNEQFF. The CDR3, as DNA: TGTGCCAGTAGTATAGGCCCGACTAGCGGGAGAGGGGCCTACAATGAGCAGTTCTTC. This chain connects TRBV19 to TRBJ2-1; 12 bases fit TRBD2. The CDR3 covers 19 residues. Per germline, CDR1 LNHDA and CDR2 SQIVND (reference sequence). V was pared by 1 base and J by 2 bases, with 9 bases of the junction left unmatched.